The 8 T cell receptor beta chains in this list originate from one sample, sequenced in a study of OX40 agonist ivuxolimab in advanced cancers. Profiling relied on immunoSEQ multiplex PCR, and the TCRdb table lists in-frame clones only, not all of them. The sample contains about 100,000 clones, approximately 90% of which appear only once. This material consisted of CD4+ or CD8+ T cells sorted from blood, taken in a trial of the OX40 agonist ivuxolimab. The receptors derive from an adult with an advanced solid tumor such as melanoma, head and neck, liver or kidney cancer.

The gene calls are TRBV28 and TRBJ2-7, with 14 bases identical to TRBD2. Germline-derived CDR1 and CDR2 are MDHEN and SYDVKM. There are 21 residues in the CDR3. V lost 5 bases and J lost 1; bases outside the gene matches: 19. The CDR3 region is CASSPSPGLAGEGFNSYEQYF. The CDR3 DNA sequence: TGTGCCAGCAGTCCCTCCCCGGGACTAGCGGGAGAAGGGTTTAATTCCTACGAGCAGTACTTC.

The V gene is TRBV7-6, the J gene TRBJ2-5; D call uncertain. The CDR3 consists of 14 residues. Trimming removed 2 bases at V and 2 bases at J, with 9 bases between. The germline V gene encodes CDR1 SGHVS and CDR2 FNYEAQ. The CDR3 coding sequence is TGTGCCAGCAGCTTATTCTTGGGACAAGAGACCCAGTACTTC. Protein: CASSLFLGQETQYF.

As concerns this clone: Other DNA variants within this sample encode the same CDR3. The chain links TRBV9 to TRBJ2-7; D is ambiguous. The CDR3 is made up of 15 amino acids. The V end lost 0 bases, the J end lost 2 bases, and 12 bases lay between the germline ends. Germline V gene lookup returns CDR1 SGDLS and CDR2 YYNGEE. CDR3 residues: CASSVDLGRAYEQYF. DNA for the CDR3: TGTGCCAGCAGCGTAGATTTGGGCAGAGCCTACGAGCAGTACTTC.

The chain links TRBV7-9 to TRBJ1-2; D is ambiguous. Germline V gene sequence: CDR1 SEHNR, CDR2 FQNEAQ (reference sequence). With 5 bases removed from V and 7 bases from J, the gap between germline ends came to 17 bases. The CDR3 consists of 14 residues. The CDR3 coding sequence is TGTGCCAGCAGCGTACCAGGCGTCGGCGGTGGCTACACCTTC. It yields the protein CASSVPGVGGGYTF. Full variable domain (missing parts from reference TRBV7-9 and TRBJ1-2): DTGVSQNPRHKITKRGQNVTFRCDPISEHNRLYWYRQTLGQGPEFLTYFQNEAQLEKSRLLSDRFSAERPKGSFSTLEIQRTEQGDSAMYLCASSVPGVGGGYTFGSGTRLTVV.

In DNA form, the CDR3 reads TGTGCCAGCAGTGATACTAGACAGGGGTTTAGGGACATTCAGTACTTC. This gives the protein CASSDTRQGFRDIQYF. This chain connects TRBV25-1 to TRBJ2-4; 8 bases match TRBD1. With V trimmed by 3 bases and J by 8 bases, 12 bases remained unmatched. The germline V gene has CDR1 MGHDK and CDR2 SYGVNS. The CDR3 is 16 residues long.

As regards this clone: Within the sample, other DNA sequences also encode this same CDR3. The gene calls are TRBV5-1 and TRBJ2-5; D could derive from TRBD1 or TRBD2 (5 bases each). The V gene lost 0 bases and the J gene lost 0 bases, with 6 bases spanning the gap. The CDR3 sequence is 14 residues long. CDR1 SGHRS and CDR2 YFSETQ come from the germline V gene. The CDR3: CASSLGGNQETQYF. In DNA, the CDR3 is TGCGCCAGCAGCTTGGGGGGGAACCAAGAGACCCAGTACTTC.

The J gene is TRBJ1-1, the V gene TRBV6-1; D not certain. This CDR3 is 13 amino acids long. Germline V gene data show CDR1 as MNHNS and CDR2 as SASEGT. V was trimmed by 1 base and J by 6 bases, leaving 9 bases between them. CDR3 in DNA: TGTGCCAGCAGTGAAGGTACATTGGCTGAAGCTTTCTTT. Protein sequence: CASSEGTLAEAFF.

The CDR3 sequence is CAWSVIGGGTQYF. CDR3 sequence (DNA): TGTGCCTGGAGTGTAATAGGAGGGGGTACGCAGTATTTT. V usage is TRBV30 and J usage is TRBJ2-3, with D perhaps assigned TRBD1 or TRBD2 (6 bases each). The CDR3 covers 13 residues. Germline V gene data show CDR1 as GTSNPN and CDR2 as SVGIG (reference sequence). V was clipped by 0 bases and J by 8 bases, with 12 bases between them.